These 5 T cell receptor beta chains were all obtained from the same sample, sequenced in a study of T cells after yellow fever vaccination. TCRdb used MiXCR to reprocess the 5' RACE reads, holding one entry per CDR3 protein. The sample holds 110,000 or so distinct CDR3 sequences, roughly 6.8% seen once. This specimen was CD4+ T cells sorted from PBMCs, taken about 49 days after the first yellow fever vaccination. All receptors derive from a man in his late teens or twenties who received the YFV17D yellow fever vaccine.

This clonotype was observed at least ten times. The chain couples TRBV6-1 to TRBJ1-2; 8 bases fit TRBD1. This CDR3 region has 15 residues. The J segment lost 0 bases and the V segment lost 5 bases, leaving 5 bases of the junction unmatched. The germline V gene encodes CDR1 MNHNS and CDR2 SASEGT. CDR3 sequence: CASSKGTGSNYGYTF. The CDR3 bases are TGTGCCAGCAGTAAAGGGACAGGATCTAACTATGGCTACACCTTC.

This chain links TRBV19 with TRBJ1-1, with TRBD1 identical over 10 bases. V gave up 7 bases and J gave up 11 bases; unmatched junction bases: 10. Germline CDR1 LNHDA, CDR2 SQIVND (reference sequence). This CDR3 has 13 residues. CDR3 sequence reads: CASNSGQGPWAFF. CDR3 DNA: TGTGCCAGTAACTCGGGACAGGGGCCTTGGGCTTTCTTT.

This clonotype was detected ten times or more. The rearrangement joins TRBV20-1 to TRBJ2-7; TRBD2 agrees at 9 bases. V was pared by 6 bases and J by 6 bases, with 12 bases of the junction left unmatched. This CDR3 is built from 14 residues. CDR1 DFQATT and CDR2 SNEGSKA come from the germline V gene (reference sequence). The CDR3 sequence is CSAPRGLAVSEQYF. For the CDR3, the DNA is TGCAGTGCCCCCCGGGGACTAGCCGTAAGCGAGCAGTACTTC.

This clonotype has a count of ten or more. The V and J genes are TRBV5-1 and TRBJ1-2; a possible D gene is TRBD1 (5 bases). V dropped 4 bases and J dropped 1 base, with 8 bases sitting between them. The germline gives CDR1 SGHRS, CDR2 YFSETQ. The CDR3 extends over 13 amino acids. CDR3 nucleotide sequence: TGCGCCAGCAGCATAAGGGGTAACTATGGCTACACCTTC. Translating it yields CASSIRGNYGYTF. The entire variable domain, with the rest obtained from reference TRBV5-1 and TRBJ1-2, is as follows: KAGVTQTPRYLIKTRGQQVTLSCSPISGHRSVSWYQQTPGQGLQFLFEYFSETQRNKGNFPGRFSGRQFSNSRSEMNVSTLELGDSALYLCASSIRGNYGYTFGSGTRLTVV.

This clonotype was detected many times. The rearrangement links TRBV28 to TRBJ2-3; D is possibly TRBD2 (6 bases). The V gene lost 6 bases and the J gene lost 3 bases, with 16 bases spanning the gap. The CDR3 runs to 15 residues. Germline-derived CDR1 and CDR2 are MDHEN and SYDVKM. Here the CDR3 reads CASRQAGRETDTQYF. The CDR3 region has the DNA TGTGCCAGCAGACAAGCGGGCAGGGAAACAGATACGCAGTATTTT.